This TCR beta chain came from a study of graft-versus-host responses after intestinal transplantation. Study-level background: Recipients uniformly received anti-thymocyte globulin induction, followed by tacrolimus and steroids for roughly 3 years.

A remark on this clone: No antigen is known for it.

Study outcomes and limitations: Graft-versus-host to host-versus-graft clonal ratios in allografts were high in patients with graft-donor T cell macrochimerism.

The assay was immunoSEQ multiplex PCR, and TCRdb's table has in-frame clones only and misses some. This table holds about 130,000 clones, around nine tenths found once. The CDR3 loop spans 15 amino acids. CDR1 MNHEY and CDR2 SMNVEV come from the germline V gene (reference sequence). V was clipped by 5 bases and J by 1 base, with 14 bases between them. The V and J genes are TRBV27 and TRBJ1-1; no clear D. Sequenced here: unstimulated CD4+ T cells sorted from spleen or lymph node cells, sampled before intestinal transplant. The source is a human donor who received an intestinal transplant. CDR3 residues: CASSSRGLANTEAFF. The CDR3 DNA sequence: TGTGCCAGCAGTAGCCGTGGACTGGCGAACACTGAAGCTTTCTTT.